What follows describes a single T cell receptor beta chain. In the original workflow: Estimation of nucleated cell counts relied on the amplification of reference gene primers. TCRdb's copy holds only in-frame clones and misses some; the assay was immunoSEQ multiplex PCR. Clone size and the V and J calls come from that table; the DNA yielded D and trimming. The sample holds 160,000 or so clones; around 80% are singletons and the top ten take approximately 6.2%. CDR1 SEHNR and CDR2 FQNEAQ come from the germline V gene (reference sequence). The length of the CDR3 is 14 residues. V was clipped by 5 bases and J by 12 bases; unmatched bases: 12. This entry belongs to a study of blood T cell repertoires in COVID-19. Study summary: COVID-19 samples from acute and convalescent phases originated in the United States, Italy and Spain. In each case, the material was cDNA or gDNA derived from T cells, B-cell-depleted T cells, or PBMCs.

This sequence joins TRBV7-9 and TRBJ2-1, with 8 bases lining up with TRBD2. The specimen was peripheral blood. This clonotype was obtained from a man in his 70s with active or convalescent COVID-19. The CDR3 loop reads CASSPQRDLAGQFF. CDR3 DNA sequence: TGTGCCAGCAGCCCCCAACGCGACCTAGCGGGGCAGTTCTTC.